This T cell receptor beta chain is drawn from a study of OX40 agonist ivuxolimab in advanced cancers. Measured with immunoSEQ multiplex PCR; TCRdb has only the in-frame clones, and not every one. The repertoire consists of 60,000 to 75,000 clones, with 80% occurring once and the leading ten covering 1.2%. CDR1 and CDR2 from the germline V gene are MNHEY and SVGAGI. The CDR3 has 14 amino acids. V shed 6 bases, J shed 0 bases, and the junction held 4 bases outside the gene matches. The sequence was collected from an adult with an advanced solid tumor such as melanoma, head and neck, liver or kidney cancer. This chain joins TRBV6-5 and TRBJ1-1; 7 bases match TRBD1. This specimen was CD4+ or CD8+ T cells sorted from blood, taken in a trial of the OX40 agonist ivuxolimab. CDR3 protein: CASRSTGMNTEAFF. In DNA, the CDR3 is TGTGCCAGCAGATCGACAGGGATGAACACTGAAGCTTTCTTT.